A selection of T cell receptor beta chains follows, all from one sample in a study of Ad26.COV2.S vaccination and SARS-CoV-2 variants. Method: immunoSEQ multiplex PCR; TCRdb's copy keeps in-frame clones and lacks some. There are around 300,000 clones in the sample; around 88% occur only once, and about 10% lies in the top ten. Source: peripheral blood, taken in a trial of Ad26.COV2.S vaccine versus placebo. The receptors were sampled from a person between 18 and 59 years old who received the Ad26.COV2.S COVID-19 vaccine or a placebo. Each CDR3 is given with its conserved first and last residue. A D gene is named only where the DNA matches it firmly. Rows give clone size only sometimes, using once, few, many, or a class for an expanded clone.

CDR3aa,CDR3nt,d_gene,len,abundance,v_gene,j_gene
CASSRNRVSNTGELFF,TGTGCCAGCAGTCGTAACAGGGTTTCGAACACCGGGGAGCTGTTTTTT,-,16,-,TRBV11-2,TRBJ2-2
CASSHLDRVAETQYF,TGTGCCAGCAGCCACCTGGACAGGGTTGCAGAGACCCAGTACTTC,TRBD1,15,-,TRBV27,TRBJ2-5
CASSRTFQETQYF,TGTGCCAGCAGTCGGACCTTCCAAGAGACCCAGTACTTC,-,13,-,TRBV7-9,TRBJ2-5
CASSLVRMRFAEAFF,TGTGCCAGCAGCCTAGTTAGGATGCGCTTCGCTGAAGCTTTCTTT,-,15,-,TRBV5-6,TRBJ1-1
CASSARGHTGELFF,TGTGCCAGTAGTGCCAGGGGGCACACCGGGGAGCTGTTTTTT,TRBD1,14,-,TRBV19,TRBJ2-2
CASTKQDVNSPLHF,TGTGCCAGCACTAAACAGGATGTTAATTCACCCCTCCACTTT,-,14,-,TRBV2,TRBJ1-6
CASSSRTQGANSPLHF,TGTGCCAGCAGTTCCCGGACCCAAGGTGCTAATTCACCCCTCCACTTT,-,16,-,TRBV27,TRBJ1-6
CASSQGLAGAYEQYF,TGCGCCAGCAGCCAAGGACTAGCGGGAGCCTACGAGCAGTACTTC,TRBD2,15,-,TRBV4-1,TRBJ2-7
CASSFDTINTEAFF,TGTGCCAGCAGCTTTGACACCATCAACACTGAAGCTTTCTTT,-,14,once,TRBV5-6,TRBJ1-1
CASSGSQADSEQYF,TGTGCCAGCAGCGGAAGCCAGGCAGATTCGGAGCAGTACTTC,-,14,-,TRBV4-2,TRBJ2-7
CASSSDRGRETQYF,TGCGCCAGCAGCTCCGACAGGGGCAGGGAGACCCAGTACTTC,TRBD1,14,-,TRBV5-1,TRBJ2-5
CASSDSNTGELFF,TGCGCCAGCAGTGATTCGAACACCGGGGAGCTGTTTTTT,-,13,-,TRBV10-1,TRBJ2-2
CASSKRISEAFF,TGTGCCAGCAGTAAGAGGATCTCTGAAGCTTTCTTT,-,12,-,TRBV6-2/TRBV6-3,TRBJ1-1
CASSLGRRGYTF,TGTGCCAGCAGTCTAGGGAGAAGAGGCTACACCTTC,-,12,-,TRBV28,TRBJ1-2
CASSADRDHEQYF,TGTGCCAGCAGTGCGGACAGGGACCACGAGCAGTACTTC,TRBD1,13,-,TRBV2,TRBJ2-7
CASSQTGFPGELFF,TGCGCCAGCAGCCAAACCGGGTTCCCCGGGGAGCTGTTTTTT,-,14,-,TRBV4-1,TRBJ2-2
CASSQSLSYEQYF,TGTGCCAGCAGCCAATCACTTTCCTACGAGCAGTACTTC,-,13,few,TRBV3-1/TRBV3-2,TRBJ2-7
CAIRSDYPGRGSTDTQYF,TGTGCCATCAGGTCAGACTACCCTGGTCGAGGCAGCACAGATACGCAGTATTTT,-,18,-,TRBV10-3,TRBJ2-3
CASSFDEKLFF,TGTGCCAGCAGTTTTGATGAAAAACTGTTTTTT,-,11,once,TRBV12-3/TRBV12-4,TRBJ1-4
CASSVGGTGNQPQHF,TGTGCCAGCAGCGTAGGCGGGACAGGGAATCAGCCCCAGCATTTT,TRBD1,15,-,TRBV9,TRBJ1-5
CASSYSGLGSTGANVLTF,TGTGCCAGCAGTTACTCGGGGTTAGGGTCTACTGGGGCCAACGTCCTGACTTTC,-,18,once,TRBV6-2/TRBV6-3,TRBJ2-6
CASSYSQTGNIQYF,TGTGCCAGCAGTTACTCCCAGACAGGGAACATTCAGTACTTC,TRBD1,14,-,TRBV6-2/TRBV6-3,TRBJ2-4
CASSTPGLAGVTGELFF,TGTGCCAGCAGTACCCCGGGACTAGCGGGCGTCACCGGGGAGCTGTTTTTT,TRBD2,17,-,TRBV6-2/TRBV6-3,TRBJ2-2
CAITLGGSAQYF,TGTGCCATAACACTAGGGGGCTCGGCCCAGTACTTC,TRBD1,12,-,TRBV3-1/TRBV3-2,TRBJ2-5
CASRTSGVTGELFF,TGTGCCAGCAGGACTTCAGGGGTCACCGGGGAGCTGTTTTTT,-,14,-,TRBV27,TRBJ2-2
CATSDNRDRGAYGYTF,TGTGCCACCAGTGATAACCGGGACAGGGGAGCCTATGGCTACACCTTC,TRBD1,16,-,TRBV24-1,TRBJ1-2
CASSLGQGGDGYTF,TGCGCCAGCAGCTTAGGACAGGGAGGTGATGGCTACACCTTC,TRBD1,14,-,TRBV5-1,TRBJ1-2
CASRPDGNYEQYF,TGTGCCAGCAGACCGGACGGAAACTACGAGCAGTACTTC,-,13,-,TRBV6-6,TRBJ2-7
CASSLKIAGVSYEQYF,TGTGCCAGCAGTTTAAAAATTGCGGGGGTTTCCTACGAGCAGTACTTC,TRBD2,16,-,TRBV28,TRBJ2-7
CASSQDAIPRELFF,TGCGCCAGCAGCCAAGATGCTATTCCCCGGGAGCTGTTTTTT,-,14,-,TRBV4-3,TRBJ2-2
CASSQPDRGAYEQYF,TGCGCCAGCAGCCAGCCCGACAGGGGGGCCTACGAGCAGTACTTC,TRBD1,15,-,TRBV4-1,TRBJ2-7